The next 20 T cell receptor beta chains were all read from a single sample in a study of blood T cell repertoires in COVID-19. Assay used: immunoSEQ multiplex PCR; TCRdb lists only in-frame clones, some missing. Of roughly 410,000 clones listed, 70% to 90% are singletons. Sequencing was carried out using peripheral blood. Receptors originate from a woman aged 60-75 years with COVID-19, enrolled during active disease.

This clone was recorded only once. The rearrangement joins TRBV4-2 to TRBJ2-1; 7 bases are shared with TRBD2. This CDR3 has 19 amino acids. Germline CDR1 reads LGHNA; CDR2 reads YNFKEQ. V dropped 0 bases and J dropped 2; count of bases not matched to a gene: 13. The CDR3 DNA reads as TGTGCCAGCAGCCAAGAAGGGAACCTCGGTCGGGGGGCCTACAATGAGCAGTTCTTC. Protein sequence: CASSQEGNLGRGAYNEQFF.

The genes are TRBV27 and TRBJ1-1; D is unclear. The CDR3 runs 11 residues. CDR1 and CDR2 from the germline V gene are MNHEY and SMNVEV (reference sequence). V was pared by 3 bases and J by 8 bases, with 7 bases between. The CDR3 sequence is CASSFGQEAFF. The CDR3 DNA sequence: TGTGCCAGCAGTTTTGGGCAGGAAGCTTTCTTT.

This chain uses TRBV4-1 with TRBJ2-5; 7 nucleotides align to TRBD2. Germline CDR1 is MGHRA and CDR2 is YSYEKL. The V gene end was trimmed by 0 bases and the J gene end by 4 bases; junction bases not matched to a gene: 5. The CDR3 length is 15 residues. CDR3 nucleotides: TGCGCCAGCAGCCAAGATGCGGCTAGCGGAGAGACCCAGTACTTC. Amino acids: CASSQDAASGETQYF.

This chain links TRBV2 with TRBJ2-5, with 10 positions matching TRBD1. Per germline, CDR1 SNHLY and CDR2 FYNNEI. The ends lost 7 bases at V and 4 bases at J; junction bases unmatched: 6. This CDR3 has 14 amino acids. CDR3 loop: CASTLDRGGETQYF. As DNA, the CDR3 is TGTGCCAGCACCCTGGACAGGGGGGGAGAGACCCAGTACTTC. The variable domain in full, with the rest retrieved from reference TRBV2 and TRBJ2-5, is EPEVTQTPSHQVTQMGQEVILRCVPISNHLYFYWYRQILGQKVEFLVSFYNNEISEKSEIFDDQFSVERPDGSNFTLKIRSTKLEDSAMYFCASTLDRGGETQYFGPGTRLLVL.

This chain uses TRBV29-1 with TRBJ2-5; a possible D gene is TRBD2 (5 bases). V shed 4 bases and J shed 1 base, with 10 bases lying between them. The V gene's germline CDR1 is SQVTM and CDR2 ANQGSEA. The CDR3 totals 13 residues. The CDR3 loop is CSVGGQFQETQYF. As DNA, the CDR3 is TGCAGCGTTGGCGGGCAGTTCCAAGAGACCCAGTACTTC.

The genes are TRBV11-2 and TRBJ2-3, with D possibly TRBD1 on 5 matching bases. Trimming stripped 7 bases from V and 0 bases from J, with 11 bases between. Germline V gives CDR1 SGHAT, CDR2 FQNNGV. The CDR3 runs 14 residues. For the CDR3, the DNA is TGTGCCAGCACCTCCGGACAAAGCACAGATACGCAGTATTTT. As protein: CASTSGQSTDTQYF.

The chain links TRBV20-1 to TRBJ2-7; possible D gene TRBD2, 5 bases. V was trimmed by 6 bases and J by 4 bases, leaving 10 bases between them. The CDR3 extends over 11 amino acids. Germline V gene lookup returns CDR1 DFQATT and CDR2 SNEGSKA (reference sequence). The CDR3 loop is CSAQTRYEQYF. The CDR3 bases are TGCAGTGCCCAAACTAGGTACGAGCAGTACTTC.

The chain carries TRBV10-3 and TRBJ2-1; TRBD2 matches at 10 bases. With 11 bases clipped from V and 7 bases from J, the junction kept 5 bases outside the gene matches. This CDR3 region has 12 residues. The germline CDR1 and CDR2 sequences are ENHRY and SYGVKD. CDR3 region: CASAGGPNEQFF. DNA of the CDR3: TGTGCCTCAGCGGGGGGGCCGAATGAGCAGTTCTTC.

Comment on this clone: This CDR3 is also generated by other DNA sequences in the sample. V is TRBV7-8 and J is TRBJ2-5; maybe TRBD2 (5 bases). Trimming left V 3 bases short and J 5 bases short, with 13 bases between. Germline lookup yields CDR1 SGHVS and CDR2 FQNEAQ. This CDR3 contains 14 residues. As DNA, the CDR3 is TGTGCCAGCAGCTTTCGGGGTCTTGGCGAGACCCAGTACTTC. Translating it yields CASSFRGLGETQYF.

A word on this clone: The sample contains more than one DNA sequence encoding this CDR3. The CDR3 region is CAISRTGGGNEKLFF. The CDR3 region has the DNA TGTGCCATCAGCAGAACGGGGGGAGGGAATGAAAAACTGTTTTTT. The chain recombines TRBV10-3 with TRBJ1-4, with D perhaps matching TRBD1 (5 bases). V was cut by 6 bases and J by 5 bases, with 16 bases left in between. CDR3 length equals 15 residues. Germline lookup yields CDR1 ENHRY and CDR2 SYGVKD.

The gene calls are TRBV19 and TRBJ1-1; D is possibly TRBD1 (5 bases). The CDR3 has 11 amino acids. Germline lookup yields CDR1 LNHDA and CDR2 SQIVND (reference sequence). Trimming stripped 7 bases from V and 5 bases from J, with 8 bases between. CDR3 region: CASNQGTEAFF. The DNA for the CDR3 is TGTGCCAGTAACCAGGGTACTGAAGCTTTCTTT.

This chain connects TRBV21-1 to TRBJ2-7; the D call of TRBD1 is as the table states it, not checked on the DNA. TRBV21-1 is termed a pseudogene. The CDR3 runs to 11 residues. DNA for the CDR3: TGTGCCAGCAGGCAGTACTACGAGCAGTACTTC. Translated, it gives CASRQYYEQYF.

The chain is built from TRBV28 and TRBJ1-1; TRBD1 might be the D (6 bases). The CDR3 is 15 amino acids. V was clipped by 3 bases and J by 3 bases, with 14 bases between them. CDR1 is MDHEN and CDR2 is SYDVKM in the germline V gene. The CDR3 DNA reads TGTGCCAGCAGTTTGGACAGTCGTGATGACACTGAAGCTTTCTTT. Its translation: CASSLDSRDDTEAFF.

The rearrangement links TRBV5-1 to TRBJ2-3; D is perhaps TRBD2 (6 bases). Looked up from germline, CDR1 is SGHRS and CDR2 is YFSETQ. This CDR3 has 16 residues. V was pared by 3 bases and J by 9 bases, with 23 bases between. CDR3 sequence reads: CASSSAGTNKGGTQYF. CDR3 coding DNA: TGCGCCAGCAGCTCCGCCGGGACGAACAAAGGAGGGACGCAGTATTTT. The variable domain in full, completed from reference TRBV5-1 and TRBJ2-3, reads KAGVTQTPRYLIKTRGQQVTLSCSPISGHRSVSWYQQTPGQGLQFLFEYFSETQRNKGNFPGRFSGRQFSNSRSEMNVSTLELGDSALYLCASSSAGTNKGGTQYFGPGTRLTVL.

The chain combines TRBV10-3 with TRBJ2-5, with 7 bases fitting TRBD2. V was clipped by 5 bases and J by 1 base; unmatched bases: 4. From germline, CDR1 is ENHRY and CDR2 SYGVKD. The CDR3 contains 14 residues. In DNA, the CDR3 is TGTGCCATCAGTCCGGGGGGTCTCCAAGAGACCCAGTACTTC. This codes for CAISPGGLQETQYF.

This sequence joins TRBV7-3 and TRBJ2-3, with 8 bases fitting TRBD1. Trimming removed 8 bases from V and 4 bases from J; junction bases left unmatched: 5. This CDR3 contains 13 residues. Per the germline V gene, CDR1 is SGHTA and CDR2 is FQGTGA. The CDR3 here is CASGSQGADTQYF. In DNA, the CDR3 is TGTGCCAGCGGTTCACAGGGGGCAGATACGCAGTATTTT.

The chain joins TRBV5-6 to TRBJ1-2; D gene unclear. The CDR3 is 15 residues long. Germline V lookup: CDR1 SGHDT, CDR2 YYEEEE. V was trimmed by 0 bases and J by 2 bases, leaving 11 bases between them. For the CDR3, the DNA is TGTGCCAGCAGCTTGGTCGGTGGAGGGAACTATGGCTACACCTTC. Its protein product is CASSLVGGGNYGYTF.

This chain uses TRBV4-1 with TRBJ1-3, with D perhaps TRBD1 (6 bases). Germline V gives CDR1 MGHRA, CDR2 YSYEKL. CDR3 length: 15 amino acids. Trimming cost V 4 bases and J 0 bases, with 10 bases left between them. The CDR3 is CASSPTGSSGNTIYF. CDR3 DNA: TGCGCCAGCAGCCCCACAGGGAGCTCTGGAAACACCATATATTTT.

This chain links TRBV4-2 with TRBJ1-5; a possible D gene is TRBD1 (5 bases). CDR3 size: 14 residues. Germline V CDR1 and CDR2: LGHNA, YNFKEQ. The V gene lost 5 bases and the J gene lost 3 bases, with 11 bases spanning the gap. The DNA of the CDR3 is TGTGCCAGCAGCTCCCGGGGGGACAATCAGCCCCAGCATTTT. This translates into CASSSRGDNQPQHF.

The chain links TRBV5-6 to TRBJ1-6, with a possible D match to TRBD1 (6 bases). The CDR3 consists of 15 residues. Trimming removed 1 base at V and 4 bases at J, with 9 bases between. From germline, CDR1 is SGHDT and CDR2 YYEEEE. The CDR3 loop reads CASSLRGGYNSPLHF. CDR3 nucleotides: TGTGCCAGCAGCTTGAGGGGGGGTTATAATTCACCCCTCCACTTT.